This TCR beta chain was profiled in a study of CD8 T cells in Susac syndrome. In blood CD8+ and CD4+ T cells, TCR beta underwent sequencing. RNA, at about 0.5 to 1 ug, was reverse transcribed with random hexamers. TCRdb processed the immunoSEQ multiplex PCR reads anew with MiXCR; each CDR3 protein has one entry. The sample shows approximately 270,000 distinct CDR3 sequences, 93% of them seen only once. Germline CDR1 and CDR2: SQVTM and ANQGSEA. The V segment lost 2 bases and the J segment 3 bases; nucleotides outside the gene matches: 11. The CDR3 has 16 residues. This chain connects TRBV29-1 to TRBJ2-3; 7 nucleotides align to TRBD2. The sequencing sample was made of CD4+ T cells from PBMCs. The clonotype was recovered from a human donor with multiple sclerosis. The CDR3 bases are TGCAGCGTTGAAAAGGGCGGGGCTAGCGGTACAGATACGCAGTATTTT. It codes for CSVEKGGASGTDTQYF.